This TCR beta chain was identified during a study of blood T cell repertoires in COVID-19. Study-level background: Sources were T cells, B-cell-depleted T cells, or PBMCs; the material itself was cDNA or gDNA.

This CDR3 spans 11 amino acids. V was shortened by 4 bases and J by 7 bases, with 7 bases between the two germline ends. Germline V CDR1 and CDR2: MGHDK, SYGVNS. Method: immunoSEQ multiplex PCR; TCRdb's copy keeps in-frame clones and lacks some. The sample carries 130,000 to 150,000 clones, approximately 80% recorded once. This clone was counted only a few times. Sequenced input: peripheral blood. This sequence originates from a man in his 60s with active or convalescent COVID-19. The chain recombines TRBV25-1 with TRBJ1-2, with D unresolved. CDR3 DNA: TGTGCCAGCAGTGCGGGGTTTGGCTACACCTTC. It specifies CASSAGFGYTF.